What follows describes a single T cell receptor beta chain. Antigen specificity is unknown. Quantitative 5'-RACE with molecular barcodes was used to make the TCR beta libraries. Each CDR3 protein is one row after TCRdb ran MiXCR on the 5' RACE reads. The table records about 480,000 distinct CDR3 sequences, roughly a sixth of them present only once. This specimen comes from a study of CD8 T cells in ankylosing spondylitis. Study-level points and caveats: Blood from ankylosing spondylitis patients appeared to carry a characteristic roughly 8-variant TCR beta motif. Significantly higher representation of disease-linked clones was reported for matched ankylosing spondylitis synovial fluid. Earlier work had already found some motif variants in reactive arthritis synovial fluid and blood.

The receptor comes from a male donor with ankylosing spondylitis. Material: blood, either unsorted or a sorted T cell fraction (not recorded which).

CDR3 amino acids: CASSPGKNTEAFF. CDR3 nucleotide sequence: TGTGCCAGCTCACCGGGAAAGAACACTGAAGCTTTCTTT. The chain links TRBV18 to TRBJ1-1, with D unclear. The CDR3 has 13 amino acids. Per germline, CDR1 KGHSH and CDR2 LQKENI. V shed 3 bases and J shed 1 base, with 6 bases lying between them.